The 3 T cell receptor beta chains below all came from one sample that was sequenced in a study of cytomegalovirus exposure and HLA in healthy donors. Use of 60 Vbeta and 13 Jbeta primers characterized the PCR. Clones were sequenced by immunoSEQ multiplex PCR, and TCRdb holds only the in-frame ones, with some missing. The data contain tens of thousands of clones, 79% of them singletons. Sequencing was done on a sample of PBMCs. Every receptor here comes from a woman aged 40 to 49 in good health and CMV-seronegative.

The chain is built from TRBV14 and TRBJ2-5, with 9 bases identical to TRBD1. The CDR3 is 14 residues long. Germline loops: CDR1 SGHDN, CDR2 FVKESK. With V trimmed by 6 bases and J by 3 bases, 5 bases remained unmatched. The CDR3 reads CASSPDRGKETQYF. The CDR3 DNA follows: TGTGCCAGCAGTCCCGACAGGGGGAAAGAGACCCAGTACTTC. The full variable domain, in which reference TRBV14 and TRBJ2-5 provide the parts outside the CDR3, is EAGVTQFPSHSVIEKGQTVTLRCDPISGHDNLYWYRRVMGKEIKFLLHFVKESKQDESGMPNNRFLAERTGGTYSTLKVQPAELEDSGVYFCASSPDRGKETQYFGPGTRLLVL.

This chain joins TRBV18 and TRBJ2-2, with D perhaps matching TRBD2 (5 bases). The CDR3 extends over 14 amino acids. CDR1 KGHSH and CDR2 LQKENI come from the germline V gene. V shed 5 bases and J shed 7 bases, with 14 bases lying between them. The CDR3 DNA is TGTGCCAGCTCAACCTCGAGGGTTGTCGGGGAGCTGTTTTTT. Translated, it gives CASSTSRVVGELFF.

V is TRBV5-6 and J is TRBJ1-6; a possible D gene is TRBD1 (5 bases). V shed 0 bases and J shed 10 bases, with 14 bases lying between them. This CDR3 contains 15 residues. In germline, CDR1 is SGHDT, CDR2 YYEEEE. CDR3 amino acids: CASSLAPRVGSPLHF. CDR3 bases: TGTGCCAGCAGCTTGGCCCCCAGGGTCGGATCACCCCTCCACTTT.